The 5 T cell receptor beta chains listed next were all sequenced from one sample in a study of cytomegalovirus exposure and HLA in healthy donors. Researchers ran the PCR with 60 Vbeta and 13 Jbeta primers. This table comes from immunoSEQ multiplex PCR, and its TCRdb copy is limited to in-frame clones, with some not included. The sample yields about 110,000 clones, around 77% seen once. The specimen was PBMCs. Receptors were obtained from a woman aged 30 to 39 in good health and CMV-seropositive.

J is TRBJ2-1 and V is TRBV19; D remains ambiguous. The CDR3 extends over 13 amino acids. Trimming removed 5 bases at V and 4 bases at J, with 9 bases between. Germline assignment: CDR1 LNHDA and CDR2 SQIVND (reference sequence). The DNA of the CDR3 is TGTGCCAGTAGTTTCTCCAGGTACAATGAGCAGTTCTTC. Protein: CASSFSRYNEQFF.

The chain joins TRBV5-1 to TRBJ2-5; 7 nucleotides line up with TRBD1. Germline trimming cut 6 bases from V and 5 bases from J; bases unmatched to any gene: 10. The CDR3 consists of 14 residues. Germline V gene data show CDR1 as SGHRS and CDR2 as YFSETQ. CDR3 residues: CASTHSGTEETQYF. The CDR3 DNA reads TGCGCCAGCACACACTCCGGGACAGAGGAGACCCAGTACTTC. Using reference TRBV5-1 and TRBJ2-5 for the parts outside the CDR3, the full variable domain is KAGVTQTPRYLIKTRGQQVTLSCSPISGHRSVSWYQQTPGQGLQFLFEYFSETQRNKGNFPGRFSGRQFSNSRSEMNVSTLELGDSALYLCASTHSGTEETQYFGPGTRLLVL.

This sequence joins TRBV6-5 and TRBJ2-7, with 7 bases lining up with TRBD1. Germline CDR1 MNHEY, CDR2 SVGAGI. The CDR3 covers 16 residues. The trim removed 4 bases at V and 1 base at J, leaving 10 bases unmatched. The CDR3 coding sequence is TGTGCCAGCAGTTCCCACAGGGGCCACCCATCCTACGAGCAGTACTTC. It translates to CASSSHRGHPSYEQYF.

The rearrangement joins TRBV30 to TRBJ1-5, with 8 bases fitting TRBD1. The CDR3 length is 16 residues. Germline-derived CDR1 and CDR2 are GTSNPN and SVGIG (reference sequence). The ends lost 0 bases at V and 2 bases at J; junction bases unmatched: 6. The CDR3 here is CAWSVTGGGGNQPQHF. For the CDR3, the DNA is TGTGCCTGGAGTGTAACAGGGGGTGGGGGCAATCAGCCCCAGCATTTT.

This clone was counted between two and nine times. CDR3 in amino acids: CASSGSSGSAETQYF. CDR3 in DNA: TGTGCCAGCAGTGGGTCGAGCGGGAGTGCGGAGACCCAGTACTTC. The chain has TRBV2 and TRBJ2-5; TRBD2 matches at 8 bases. The CDR3 is made up of 15 amino acids. CDR1 and CDR2 from the germline V gene are SNHLY and FYNNEI. V was pared by 4 bases and J by 5 bases, with 9 bases of the junction left unmatched. The variable domain in full, with the rest retrieved from reference TRBV2 and TRBJ2-5, is EPEVTQTPSHQVTQMGQEVILRCVPISNHLYFYWYRQILGQKVEFLVSFYNNEISEKSEIFDDQFSVERPDGSNFTLKIRSTKLEDSAMYFCASSGSSGSAETQYFGPGTRLLVL.